Reported below is one TCR beta chain. Its target antigen remains unknown. The record has no base qualities; no much larger clone is one base away. These data come from a study of shared clonotypes between healthy human individuals (TCRdb year 2020). At the level of the whole study: Three men and two women, aged 18 to 49 years, made up the cohort. Per donor, three plates each were used for CD4 naive and CD4 memory, two for CD8 naive, and one for CD8 memory. To estimate repertoire size and how much clonotypes are shared between individuals, the study performed deep sequencing of blood TCR repertoires from 4 to 6 healthy adults. Different laboratories and diverse techniques were used to prepare libraries and sequence TCR repertoires, to increase sequencing depth and limit assay-specific biases. Each donor's leukapheresis produced roughly between about 0.9 and 9.5 billion PBMCs.

The study at large found these results: Only blood was sampled, and tissue TCR repertoires likely differ from those in blood. Naive subsets generally had larger estimated clonotype richness than memory subsets did. The genetic and exposure-history diversity represented was limited by the small number of donors. Compared with non-shared clonotypes, clonotypes shared by all four sorted-subset donors had higher generation probabilities. Pairwise subsampling indicated that sequencing depth was expected to affect the degree of clonotype sharing among donors. Incomplete sequencing was indicated by rarefaction of sorted-subset datasets, despite the large sequencing depth. Sharing across several donors was observed for 5% to 6.5% of naive CD4, under 4% of naive CD8, around 2.5% of memory CD4, and 0.4% of memory CD8 clonotypes.

Using the deep immunoSEQ assay, multiplex PCR amplified TCR CDR3 regions from genomic DNA. Extracted genomic DNA from each cell subset was spread evenly across all wells of several immunoSEQ 96-well plates, with each plate serving as a replicate. For sorted subsets, around 200 ng genomic DNA, equal to 30,000 or so T cell genomes, was loaded into each replicate PCR. The purified libraries were quantified using a Qubit 3.0 fluorometer, sized with a Bioanalyzer 2100, and then quantified again using the KAPA Library Quantification kit. Every immunoSEQ 96-well plate was sequenced on a separate single-read 150-cycle Illumina NextSeq 550 flow cell. The authors' pipeline ran thus. Because only junctional sequences without quality scores were contained in the immunoSEQ output, filtering matching that applied to full-length reads could not be performed. To assign V/J genes and CDR3, sequences were annotated against IMGT germline references using PyIR, a Python wrapper for IgBLAST v1.9. Reads were removed for weak V/J assignments (E-value above 1e-6), missing CDR3, stop codons, out-of-frame junctions, or ambiguous translated residues. A V3J clonotype was defined by an identical inferred V gene, J gene, and CDR3 amino acid sequence. Percentage overlap between repertoires was calculated by dividing the number of shared unique clonotypes by the size of the smaller repertoire. Richness of each repertoire was evaluated using RTK rarefaction, the Chao1 estimator, and Recon v2.1 estimates of unobserved clonotypes. Generation probabilities for all TCRbeta clonotypes obtained by the gDNA method from a handful of donors were computed using OLGA. This immuneACCESS table, as held by TCRdb, lists in-frame sequences with V and J called but not all clones. Of the missing ones, under half trace to an unresolved V gene in checked studies; the others have no known cause. The D gene and trimming were derived from the DNA, and the V and J assignments and clone size from that table. This sample gives under 2,500,000 clones in total; approximately 94% of them show up just once. Clones ranked in the top ten supply roughly 0.13% of the sample.

Healthy HIV-negative adults with no recently reported acute infections or vaccinations were included as donors. All donors were Caucasian adults living in Nashville, Tennessee, USA. Magnetic negative selection was used to enrich CD4+ T cells, after which naive cells were positively selected on CD45RA and the negative fraction became the memory subset. Blood was collected by leukapheresis, and PBMCs were isolated by Ficoll-Histopaque density gradient centrifugation and then cryopreserved in liquid nitrogen vapor phase. Purity and quantity of every magnetically sorted T cell population were checked by analytical flow cytometry. Genomic DNA was isolated from each sorted fraction and quantified by UV absorbance on a Nanodrop 2000c. The germline V gene encodes CDR1 SEHNR and CDR2 FQNEAQ (reference sequence). V drops 3 bases and J drops 6 bases, leaving 14 bases in between. Reading from cysteine to phenylalanine, the CDR3 counts 14 amino acids. The DNA shown is the 42-base CDR3, in frame from base 1.

Sample: naive CD4+ T cells sorted from blood. Interpreted using the paper, the cell subset or site label stands for: CD45RA+ positively selected. The V and J genes are TRBV7-9 and TRBJ1-1; the D gene is possibly TRBD1, with 5 bases matching. This clonotype was sampled from a man aged 18 to 29 in good health. Read as DNA, the sequence is TGTGCCAGCAGCTTCTTAGGGCAGGGCGCTGAAGCTTTCTTT. Its coded protein is CASSFLGQGAEAFF.